The T cell receptor beta chain described here comes from a study of shared clonotypes between healthy human individuals. General study points: Sequencing of the sorted subsets was shown by rarefaction to be incomplete despite large depth. When compared with the clonotypes that were shared by all four sorted-subset donors, the non-shared clonotypes turned out to have lower generation probabilities. The study sampled only blood, and tissue repertoires likely differ.

Concerning this clone: As yet, its antigen is unknown.

This CDR3 is 15 amino acids long. V dropped 1 base and J dropped 4 bases, with 13 bases sitting between them. Looked up from germline, CDR1 is SGDLS and CDR2 is YYNGEE. The repertoire was sequenced with immunoSEQ multiplex PCR; TCRdb's copy has only in-frame clones and lacks some. The data hold about 2.4 million clones, with 90% to 95% observed a single time. Splitting the CD4+ cells yielded a CD45RA+ naive subset and a CD45RA-negative memory subset. This sequence joins TRBV9 and TRBJ2-3; D remains ambiguous. This clonotype was sampled from a man between 18 and 29 years old in good health. Some clones in this sample may be carry-over from other donors' samples. What was sequenced was naive CD4+ T cells from PBMCs. Described subset: CD45RA+ positively selected. The CDR3 loop reads CASSVRISRADTQYF. The CDR3 coding sequence is TGTGCCAGCAGCGTACGGATATCCCGCGCAGATACGCAGTATTTT.